This TCR beta chain was recorded in a study of blood T cell repertoires in COVID-19. As processed by the authors: Reference gene primer amplification in the assay estimated nucleated cell counts. Clones were read by immunoSEQ multiplex PCR, and TCRdb kept only the in-frame ones, dropping some. V, J and clone size derive from that table, while D and trimming were established from the DNA sequence. The table shows approximately 99,000 clones, with roughly 86% occurring only once. The CDR3 sequence is 13 residues long. The V gene lost 4 bases and the J gene lost 3 bases, with 10 bases spanning the gap. CDR1 and CDR2 (germline): LGHDT, YNNKEL (reference sequence).

Sequenced material: peripheral blood. This chain joins TRBV3-1 (or the pseudogene TRBV3-2) and TRBJ2-7; no clear D gene. The sequence was collected from a woman aged 55 to 70 in a cohort sampled during active or convalescent COVID-19. CDR3: CASSRAPLYEQYF. CDR3 bases: TGTGCCAGCAGCCGAGCTCCCCTCTACGAGCAGTACTTC.